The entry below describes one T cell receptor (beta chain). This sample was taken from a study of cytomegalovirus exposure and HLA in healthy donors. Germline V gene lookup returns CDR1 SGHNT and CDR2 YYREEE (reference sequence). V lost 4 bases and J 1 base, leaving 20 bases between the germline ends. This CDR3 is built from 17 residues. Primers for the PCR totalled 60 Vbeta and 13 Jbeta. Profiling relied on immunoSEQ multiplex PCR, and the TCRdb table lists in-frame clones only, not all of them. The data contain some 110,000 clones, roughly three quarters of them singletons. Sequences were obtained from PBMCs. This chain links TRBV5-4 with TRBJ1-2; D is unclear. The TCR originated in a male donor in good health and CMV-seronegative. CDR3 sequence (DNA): TGTGCCAGCAGCCCTGGTTCGGTTGGGCAGAATAACTATGGCTACACCTTC. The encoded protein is CASSPGSVGQNNYGYTF. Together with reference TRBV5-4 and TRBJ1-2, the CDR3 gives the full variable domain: ETGVTQSPTHLIKTRGQQVTLRCSSQSGHNTVSWYQQALGQGPQFIFQYYREEENGRGNFPPRFSGLQFPNYSSELNVNALELDDSALYLCASSPGSVGQNNYGYTFGSGTRLTVV.